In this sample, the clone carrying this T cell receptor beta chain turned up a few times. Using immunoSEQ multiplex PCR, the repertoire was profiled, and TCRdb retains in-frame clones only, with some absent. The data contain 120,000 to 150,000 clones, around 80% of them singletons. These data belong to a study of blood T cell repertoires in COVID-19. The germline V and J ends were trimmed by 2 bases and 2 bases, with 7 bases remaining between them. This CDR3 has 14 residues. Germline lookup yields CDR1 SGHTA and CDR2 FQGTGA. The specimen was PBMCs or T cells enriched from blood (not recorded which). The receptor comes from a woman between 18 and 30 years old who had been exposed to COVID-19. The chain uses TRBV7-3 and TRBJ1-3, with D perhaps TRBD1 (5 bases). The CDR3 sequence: CASSLGQAGNTIYF. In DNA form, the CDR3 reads TGTGCCAGCAGCTTAGGACAAGCTGGAAACACCATATATTTT.